The TCR beta chain under discussion was sequenced for a study of T cell clusters in autoimmune cytopenias. Multiplex touch-down PCR amplified TRB using TRB-A and TRB-B pools in one tube. From its re-call of the multiplex PCR reads, TCRdb lists each CDR3 protein once, without DNA. The specimen's table records approximately 12,000 distinct CDR3 sequences. The study, taken as a whole, reports: Healthy donors had approximately 3.3-fold more exclusive TRB clusters than active autoimmune hepatitis patients. Primary autoimmune cytopenia patients appeared to lack physiological T cell clusters present in healthy donors.

Each sample's input was 250 to 300 ng genomic DNA, approximately 37,500 genome equivalents. With respect to this clonotype: Its antigen remains unidentified.

The CDR3 consists of 13 residues. Germline V gives CDR1 MNHEY, CDR2 SVGAGI. The same data also went into a second study, on T cell repertoires in aging, cancer and after chemotherapy. That source reports: Loss of evenness, beyond lost richness, contributed to age-related TCR diversity decline in cancer patients. Across the chemotherapy interval, each cancer cohort showed higher median generation probability, suggesting thymic rebound.

V usage is TRBV6-5 and J usage is TRBJ2-3. The sample was peripheral blood. This TCR came from a human donor in good health. CDR3 amino acids: CASSYPSTDTQYF.